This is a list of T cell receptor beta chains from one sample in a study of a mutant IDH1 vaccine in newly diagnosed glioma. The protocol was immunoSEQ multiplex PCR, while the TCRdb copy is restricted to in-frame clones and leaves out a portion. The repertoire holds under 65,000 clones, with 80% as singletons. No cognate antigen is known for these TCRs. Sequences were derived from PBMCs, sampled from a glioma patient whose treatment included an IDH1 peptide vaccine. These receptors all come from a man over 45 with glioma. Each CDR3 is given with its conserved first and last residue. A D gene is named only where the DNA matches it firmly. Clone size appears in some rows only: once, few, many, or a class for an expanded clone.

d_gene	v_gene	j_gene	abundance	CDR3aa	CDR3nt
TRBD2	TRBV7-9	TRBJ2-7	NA	CASSPGLAGYEQYF	TGTGCCAGCAGCCCCGGACTAGCGGGGTACGAGCAGTACTTC
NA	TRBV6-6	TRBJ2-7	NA	CASSYSEPGYEQYF	TGTGCCAGCAGTTACTCGGAACCGGGATACGAGCAGTACTTC
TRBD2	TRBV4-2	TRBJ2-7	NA	CASSQDTSGSYEQYF	TGTGCCAGCAGCCAAGATACTAGCGGGTCCTACGAGCAGTACTTC
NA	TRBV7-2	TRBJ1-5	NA	CASSASGQLYSNQPQHF	TGTGCCAGCAGCGCCTCTGGACAGCTGTATAGCAATCAGCCCCAGCATTTT
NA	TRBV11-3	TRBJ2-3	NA	CASRAGGTSTDTQYF	TGTGCCAGCAGGGCCGGGGGAACTAGCACAGATACGCAGTATTTT
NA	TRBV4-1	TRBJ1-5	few	CASSHPGRGVGNQPQHF	TGCGCCAGCAGCCACCCCGGAAGGGGAGTAGGCAATCAGCCCCAGCATTTT
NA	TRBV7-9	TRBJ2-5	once	CASSSLVGYQETQYF	TGTGCCAGCAGCTCCCTGGTAGGGTACCAAGAGACCCAGTACTTC
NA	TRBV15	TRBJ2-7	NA	CATSGGLLPDYEQYF	TGTGCCACCAGCGGGGGACTGCTACCCGACTACGAGCAGTACTTC
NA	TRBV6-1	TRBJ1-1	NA	CATGSELITEAFF	TGTGCCACGGGGAGCGAGTTGATCACTGAAGCTTTCTTT
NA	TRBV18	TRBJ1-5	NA	CASSPHSDQPQHF	TGTGCCAGCTCACCACATAGTGACCAGCCCCAGCATTTT
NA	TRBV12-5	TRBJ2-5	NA	CASGLWADQETQYF	TGTGCTAGTGGTTTGTGGGCGGATCAAGAGACCCAGTACTTC
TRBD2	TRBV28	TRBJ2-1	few	CASSTAGGGSNEQFF	TGTGCCAGCAGTACTGCGGGAGGAGGTTCTAATGAGCAGTTCTTC
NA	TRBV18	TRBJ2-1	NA	CASSPPEGSYNEQFF	TGTGCCAGCTCACCACCCGAGGGATCCTACAATGAGCAGTTCTTC
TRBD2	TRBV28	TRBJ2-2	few	CASSLFRGAGELFF	TGTGCCAGCAGTTTATTCCGGGGGGCCGGGGAGCTGTTTTTT
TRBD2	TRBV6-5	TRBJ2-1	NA	CASSYSPSGSYNEQFF	TGTGCCAGCAGTTACTCTCCTAGCGGTTCCTACAATGAGCAGTTCTTC
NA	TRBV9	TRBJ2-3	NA	CASSDRTSTDTQYF	TGTGCCAGCAGCGATCGGACGAGCACAGATACGCAGTATTTT
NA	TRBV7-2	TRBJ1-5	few	CASSLGGFDQPQHF	TGTGCCAGCAGCCTAGGGGGATTCGATCAGCCCCAGCATTTT
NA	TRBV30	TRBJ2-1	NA	CAWRYQGQRQFF	TGTGCCTGGAGGTATCAGGGGCAACGGCAGTTCTTC
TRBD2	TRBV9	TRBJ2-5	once	CASSPSSGVRETQYF	TGTGCCAGCAGCCCCTCTAGCGGGGTGCGGGAGACCCAGTACTTC